Listed here are 28 T cell receptor beta chains from one sample, sequenced in a study of tumor and adjacent non-tumor tissue in lung cancer. The template was RNA from unsorted bulk tissue. TCRbeta libraries were built with three rounds of nested PCR, modified from ARM-PCR. Each CDR3 protein gets one entry after TCRdb re-called the multiplex PCR reads with MiXCR. The sample has approximately 86,000 distinct CDR3 sequences, around 77% seen once. Sequencing input: lung tumor tissue. The receptors were gathered from a woman aged 40 to 49 with non-small cell lung cancer.

The chain links TRBV20-1 to TRBJ1-5; 10 bases are a match to TRBD1. V lost 7 bases and J lost 5; bases outside the gene matches: 14. This CDR3 comprises 16 residues. Germline values: CDR1 DFQATT, CDR2 SNEGSKA (reference sequence). The CDR3 sequence is CSVSYRDRGHDQPQHF. CDR3 coding DNA: TGCAGTGTTTCTTATCGGGACAGGGGCCACGATCAGCCCCAGCATTTT.

Concerning this clonotype: A read error may produce the germline difference seen at one junction end. The gene calls are TRBV28 and TRBJ2-7, with a possible D match to TRBD1 (6 bases). The CDR3 has 17 amino acids. Per germline, CDR1 MDHEN and CDR2 SYDVKM. The CDR3 region is CVSRGLRHSLSTYEQYF. CDR3 sequence (DNA): TGTGTCAGCAGGGGCCTTCGACACTCCCTTTCTACCTACGAGCAGTACTTC.

The V gene is TRBV6-4, the J gene TRBJ2-1; the D is unclear. Germline loops: CDR1 MRHNA, CDR2 SNTAGT. This CDR3 spans 15 amino acids. V was pared by 7 bases and J by 6 bases, with 19 bases between. The CDR3 DNA reads TGTGCCAGCAATGTACGGTGGGCAGAAAGCAATGAGCAGTTCTTC. Its translation is CASNVRWAESNEQFF.

The chain is built from TRBV5-4 and TRBJ2-7; TRBD1 matches 9 bases. This CDR3 has 15 residues. Germline lookup yields CDR1 SGHNT and CDR2 YYREEE (reference sequence). The CDR3 region is CGSSLGTGSPYEQYF. The CDR3 DNA reads as TGTGGTAGCAGCTTGGGGACAGGGTCCCCCTACGAGCAGTACTTC.

This clonotype was seen only a few times. This could be a read error, since a much larger clone is one nucleotide away. CDR3: CSVTERASTGELFF. As DNA, the CDR3 is TGCAGCGTTACTGAGAGGGCGAGCACCGGGGAGCTGTTTTTT. V is TRBV29-1 and J is TRBJ2-2; D possibly corresponds to TRBD2 (5 bases). Trimming cost V 5 bases and J 4 bases, with 14 bases left between them. Germline V lookup: CDR1 SQVTM, CDR2 ANQGSEA. The CDR3 consists of 14 residues.

This clonotype ranks as medium-sized. V usage is TRBV11-2 and J usage is TRBJ2-1; possibly TRBD1 or TRBD2 for D (6 bases each). V lost 5 bases and J 6 bases, leaving 14 bases between the germline ends. The CDR3 loop spans 14 amino acids. Germline CDR1 SGHAT, CDR2 FQNNGV. For the CDR3, the DNA is TGTGCCAGCAGCGTGACGGGGGCAGTCAATGAGCAGTTCTTC. Protein product: CASSVTGAVNEQFF. The full variable domain, with the rest looked up from reference TRBV11-2 and TRBJ2-1, is EAGVAQSPRYKIIEKRQSVAFWCNPISGHATLYWYQQILGQGPKLLIQFQNNGVVDDSQLPKDRFSAERLKGVDSTLKIQPAKLEDSAVYLCASSVTGAVNEQFFGPGTRLTVL.

This clonotype appeared many times. V and J are TRBV4-1 and TRBJ1-6; TRBD1 might be the D (5 bases). Germline CDR1 reads MGHRA; CDR2 reads YSYEKL. V dropped 1 base and J dropped 13 bases, with 14 bases sitting between them. This CDR3 has 14 amino acids. The CDR3 is CASSQGKGKAPLHF. CDR3 bases: TGCGCCAGCAGCCAAGGGAAGGGGAAGGCGCCCCTCCACTTT.

In the case of this clonotype: A much larger clone is a single base away; this may be a read error. This sequence joins TRBV20-1 and TRBJ2-5, with unresolved D. The CDR3 has 12 amino acids. From germline, CDR1 is DFQATT and CDR2 SNEGSKA (reference sequence). Deletions cut 1 base from V and 5 bases from J, with 8 bases between. The CDR3 protein is CSARGSSETQYF. The CDR3 DNA follows: TGCAGTGCTAGAGGCAGTAGTGAGACCCAGTACTTC.

For this clonotype: This may arise from a read error, as a much more abundant clone is one base away. The chain links TRBV30 to TRBJ2-7; D is possibly TRBD1 (5 bases). The germline gives CDR1 GTSNPN, CDR2 SVGIG (reference sequence). The CDR3 extends over 13 amino acids. CDR3 nucleotides: TGTGTCTGGAGTGTCGGCAGGGACTACGAGCAGTACTTC. Its translation: CVWSVGRDYEQYF.

A remark on this clonotype: This CDR3 is missing its conserved last phenylalanine or tryptophan, likely due to a read error. V and J are TRBV5-5 and TRBJ2-6; D ambiguous. The CDR3 is 16 residues long. CDR1 SGHKS and CDR2 YYEKEE come from the germline V gene (reference sequence). Trimming removed 0 bases from V and 5 bases from J, with 12 bases in between. The CDR3: CASSLGHESRANVLTY. The CDR3 DNA is TGTGCCAGCAGCTTGGGTCACGAATCTAGGGCCAACGTCCTGACTTAC.

Remarks on this clonotype: One end of the junction is discordant with germline, which a read error may explain. The gene calls are TRBV12-3 or TRBV12-4 and TRBJ1-1; D remains unclear. The CDR3 has 13 amino acids. This chain's CDR3 is CASSFYKSTEAFF. DNA for the CDR3: TGTGCTAGCAGTTTCTACAAGAGCACTGAAGCTTTCTTT.

This clonotype was seen many times. This chain links TRBV24-1 with TRBJ2-7; D remains ambiguous. The CDR3 sequence is 13 residues long. Trimming cost V 9 bases and J 2 bases, with 13 bases left between them. CDR1 and CDR2 (germline): KGHDR, SFDVKD. The chain's CDR3 is CATSARVTYEQYF. The DNA of the CDR3 is TGTGCCACCTCGGCTCGGGTCACCTACGAGCAGTACTTC.

Comments on this clonotype: Possible read error: a much larger clone is one base away. The CDR3 region has the DNA TGCAATGCACCGGGACTAGCGGGTTACTACGAGCAGTACTTC. This sequence encodes CNAPGLAGYYEQYF. V usage is TRBV20-1 and J usage is TRBJ2-7; TRBD2 matches 12 bases. The CDR3 runs 14 residues. Germline CDR1 reads DFQATT; CDR2 reads SNEGSKA (reference sequence).

On this clonotype itself: The junction and the germline gene differ at one end; a read error may be behind it. The V gene is TRBV20-1, the J gene TRBJ2-5; D possibly corresponds to TRBD1 (6 bases). This CDR3 comprises 11 residues. Per germline, CDR1 DFQATT and CDR2 SNEGSKA (reference sequence). The CDR3 DNA follows: TGCAGTGCTCAGGGGAACGGGGCCCCACGATTC. Translation gives CSAQGNGAPRF.

Details on this clonotype: A much larger clonotype is one base distant, so this may be a read error. The chain joins TRBV27 to TRBJ1-6, with TRBD1 matching 7 bases. Germline CDR1 reads MNHEY; CDR2 reads SMNVEV (reference sequence). The length of the CDR3 is 15 residues. V lost 7 bases and J lost 7; bases outside the gene matches: 10. The CDR3 DNA follows: TGTGCCAGCAATTTGACAGGGACCGGCAATTCACCCCTCCACTTT. It yields the protein CASNLTGTGNSPLHF.

To note about this clonotype: This may arise from a read error, as a much more abundant clone is one base away. Without the conserved terminal phenylalanine or tryptophan, this CDR3 likely stems from a read error. This chain links TRBV6-4 with TRBJ2-3, with D maybe TRBD2 (5 bases). The length of the CDR3 is 12 residues. CDR1 MRHNA and CDR2 SNTAGT come from the germline V gene. V lost 2 bases, J lost 6 bases, and 6 bases lay in between. CDR3 loop: CASSDEGDTQYY. The CDR3 region has the DNA TGTGCCAGCAGTGACGAGGGCGATACGCAGTATTAT.

On this clonotype itself: The missing conserved phenylalanine or tryptophan at the end of this CDR3 makes a read error likely. It is unclear where the CDR3 begins or ends on the DNA, so no DNA is shown, and the CDR3 is as TCRdb lists it. V gene TRBV29-1 combines with J gene TRBJ1-2; no DNA check was done on the table's D call, TRBD1. Ends included, the CDR3 has 13 residues. CDR1 is SQVTM, CDR2 ANQGSEA, per germline. The CDR3 spells CSVLGQGANGYTL.

This clonotype has more than one count but fewer than ten. This sequence may be a read error, since a much larger clone differs from it by one base. The V gene is TRBV4-1, the J gene TRBJ2-5; TRBD2 matches 11 bases. CDR1 and CDR2 from the germline V gene are MGHRA and YSYEKL. The CDR3 extends over 14 amino acids. The J segment lost 4 bases and the V segment lost 11 bases, leaving 9 bases of the junction unmatched. In DNA, the CDR3 is TGCGCCGGCAACCTAGGGACTAGCGGAGAGACCCAGTACTTC. Amino acids: CAGNLGTSGETQYF.

Turning to this clonotype: No conserved phenylalanine or tryptophan ends this CDR3, so it is likely a read error. The V gene is TRBV20-1, the J gene TRBJ2-7; no reliable D call. With 5 bases removed from V and 5 bases from J, the gap between germline ends came to 25 bases. There are 16 residues in the CDR3. The V gene's germline CDR1 is DFQATT and CDR2 SNEGSKA (reference sequence). The CDR3 here is CSAVSRSRPSPHEQYL. CDR3 nucleotides: TGCAGTGCTGTCTCGAGGAGCAGGCCCTCCCCCCACGAGCAGTACCTC.

The table lists this clonotype with many counts. The chain carries TRBV20-1 and TRBJ1-1, with D unresolved. The CDR3 is made up of 11 amino acids. From germline, CDR1 is DFQATT and CDR2 SNEGSKA (reference sequence). The V gene lost 3 bases and the J gene lost 5 bases, with 7 bases spanning the gap. DNA for the CDR3: TGCAGTGCTAGTGAGGTGACTGAAGCTTTCTTT. This gives the protein CSASEVTEAFF.

Ten or more counts support this clonotype. The V gene is TRBV20-1, the J gene TRBJ1-5; no firm D call. In germline, CDR1 is DFQATT, CDR2 SNEGSKA (reference sequence). The CDR3 contains 14 residues. V was clipped by 3 bases and J by 3 bases, with 12 bases between them. The CDR3 spells CSASAQRDNQPQHF. CDR3 nucleotides: TGCAGTGCTAGCGCACAGCGCGACAATCAGCCCCAGCATTTT.

Note on this clonotype: Germline and junction disagree at one end, which may indicate a read error. J is TRBJ1-4 and V is TRBV6-1, with D possibly TRBD1 on 6 matching bases. The CDR3 runs 16 residues. Germline assignment: CDR1 MNHNS and CDR2 SASEGT. The CDR3, as DNA: TGTGCTTGCAGTGAGCAAGAGGGGGGGATCAGTGAAAAACTGTGTTTT. Its translation is CACSEQEGGISEKLCF.

Details on this clonotype: The conserved phenylalanine or tryptophan normally closing the CDR3 is absent here, so this likely arose from a read error. The gene calls are TRBV4-1 and TRBJ2-1; no reliable D call. Germline V CDR1 and CDR2: MGHRA, YSYEKL. The CDR3 extends over 12 amino acids. This CDR3 is CANSQDGNEQFI. CDR3 in DNA: TGCGCCAACAGCCAGGATGGTAATGAGCAGTTCATC.

Of note for this clonotype: One junction end disagrees with the germline gene, perhaps due to a read error. The V gene is TRBV4-2, the J gene TRBJ1-5; TRBD1 is a possible D gene (6 bases). Per germline, CDR1 LGHNA and CDR2 YNFKEQ. CDR3 length equals 16 residues. Here the CDR3 reads CASSPVAGQSNRPQHF. The DNA for the CDR3 is TGTGCCAGCAGCCCAGTTGCAGGACAGAGCAATCGGCCCCAGCATTTT.

As to this clonotype: Mismatch with germline at one junction end may stem from a read error. V is TRBV11-3 and J is TRBJ2-1, with D hard to call. The CDR3 covers 16 residues. Germline V gene sequence: CDR1 SGHNT, CDR2 YENEEA. The CDR3 sequence: CARSLGILPLKNEQFF. The CDR3 DNA follows: TGTGCCAGGAGCTTAGGAATCCTACCGCTGAAGAATGAGCAATTCTTT. Variable domain in full (rest from reference TRBV11-3 and TRBJ2-1): EAGVVQSPRYKIIEKKQPVAFWCNPISGHNTLYWYLQNLGQGPELLIRYENEEAVDDSQLPKDRFSAERLKGVDSTLKIQPAELGDSAVYLCARSLGILPLKNEQFFGPGTRLTVL.

Points on this clonotype: The junction departs from germline at one end; a sequencing error may be responsible. V is TRBV5-1 and J is TRBJ2-7, with a weak D call TRBD2 (6 bases). The CDR3 has 14 amino acids. From germline, CDR1 is SGHRS and CDR2 YFSETQ. The CDR3: CANSYPMGGNEQYF. DNA for the CDR3: TGCGCCAACAGCTACCCGATGGGGGGAAACGAACAGTACTTC. The variable domain in full, completed from reference TRBV5-1 and TRBJ2-7, reads KAGVTQTPRYLIKTRGQQVTLSCSPISGHRSVSWYQQTPGQGLQFLFEYFSETQRNKGNFPGRFSGRQFSNSRSEMNVSTLELGDSALYLCANSYPMGGNEQYFGPGTRLTVT.

As regards this clonotype: The junction does not match germline at one end; this may be a read error. The genes are TRBV4-2 and TRBJ2-2; 12 nucleotides line up with TRBD2. The CDR3 has 16 residues. CDR1 is LGHNA, CDR2 YNFKEQ, per germline. The CDR3 region has the DNA TGTACCAGGAGCCAAGGCCTAGCGGGGGGGCAAGGGGAGCTGTTTTTT. The encoded protein is CTRSQGLAGGQGELFF.

The gene calls are TRBV5-4 and TRBJ1-1, with 7 bases fitting TRBD1. From germline, CDR1 is SGHNT and CDR2 YYREEE (reference sequence). This CDR3 region has 13 residues. CDR3 loop: CISSRDRNTEAFF. DNA of the CDR3: TGTATCAGCAGCAGGGACAGAAACACTGAAGCTTTCTTT.